One and the same sample provided the 3 T cell receptor beta chains below, sequenced in a study of blood T cell repertoires in COVID-19 (dated by TCRdb to 2018 to 2021). Library preparation employed the immunoSEQ multiplex PCR assay. Not all clones reach the TCRdb copy of this immuneACCESS table, which keeps in-frame sequences only. Checked studies attribute under half of the gap to unresolved V genes and leave the rest unexplained. For this sample the table gives 160,000 or so clones, of which nearly 80% were detected only once. The ten largest clones add up to roughly 14% of the sample. Sequences were obtained from peripheral blood. The source of these receptors is a woman of 80 years or more with acute or convalescent COVID-19.

V is TRBV19 and J is TRBJ1-5; tentative D call: TRBD1 (5 bases). V was shortened by 7 bases and J by 3 bases, with 19 bases between the two germline ends. The germline gives CDR1 LNHDA, CDR2 SQIVND (reference sequence). This CDR3 is 16 amino acids long. Here the CDR3 DNA reads TGTGCCAGTACCTCCGGAGGGGTAAACTTCAATCAGCCCCAGCATTTT. It codes for CASTSGGVNFNQPQHF.

The chain is built from TRBV18 and TRBJ2-7, with 8 bases lining up with TRBD1. The CDR3 is 14 amino acids. The germline gives CDR1 KGHSH, CDR2 LQKENI. V trimming: 3 bases; J trimming: 5 bases; junction bases outside the gene matches: 6. The CDR3 spells CASSPRQGTDEQYF. In DNA form, the CDR3 reads TGTGCCAGCTCACCTCGACAGGGGACCGACGAGCAGTACTTC.

The chain carries TRBV3-1 (or the pseudogene TRBV3-2) and TRBJ1-1; TRBD1 is a possible D gene (6 bases). The germline CDR1 and CDR2 sequences are LGHDT and YNNKEL (reference sequence). This CDR3 is 11 amino acids long. Trimming cost V 8 bases and J 6 bases, with 10 bases left between them. The CDR3 coding sequence is TGTGCCAGCCGAGGGGGGGCTGAAGCTTTCTTT. It specifies CASRGGAEAFF.